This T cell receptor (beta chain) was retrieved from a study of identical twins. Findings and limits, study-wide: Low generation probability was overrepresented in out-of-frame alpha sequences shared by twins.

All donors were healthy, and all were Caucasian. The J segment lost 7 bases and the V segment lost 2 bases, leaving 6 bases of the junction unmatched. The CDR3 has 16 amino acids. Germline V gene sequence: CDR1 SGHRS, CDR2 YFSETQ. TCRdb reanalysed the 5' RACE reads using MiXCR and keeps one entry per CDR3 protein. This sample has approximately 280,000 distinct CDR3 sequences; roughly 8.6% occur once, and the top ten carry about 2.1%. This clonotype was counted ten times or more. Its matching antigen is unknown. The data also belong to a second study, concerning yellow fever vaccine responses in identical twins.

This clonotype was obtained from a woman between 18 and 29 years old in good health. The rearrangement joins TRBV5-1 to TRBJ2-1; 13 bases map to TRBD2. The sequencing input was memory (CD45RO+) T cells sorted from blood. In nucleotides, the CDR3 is TGCGCCAGCAGCTTTAGGACTAGCGGGAGCGGGAATGAGCAGTTCTTC. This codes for CASSFRTSGSGNEQFF.